What follows are 29 T cell receptor beta chains derived from one specimen sequenced in a study of CD8 T cells in Susac syndrome. RNA, at roughly 0.45 to 1 ug, was reverse transcribed with random hexamers. TCRdb re-derived calls from the immunoSEQ multiplex PCR reads in MiXCR, one entry per CDR3 protein. The repertoire holds more than 95,000 distinct CDR3 sequences, with 85% to 95% as singletons. Material for sequencing was CD4+ T cells from PBMCs. Receptors were obtained from a human donor with multiple sclerosis.

Only a few counts were recorded for this clonotype. This chain uses TRBV3-1 with TRBJ1-5, with D perhaps TRBD1 (5 bases). The V gene's germline CDR1 is LGHDT and CDR2 YNNKEL (reference sequence). The CDR3 is 14 residues long. The V and J ends lost 4 bases and 0 bases respectively, with 7 bases between them. The CDR3 DNA follows: TGTGCCAGCAGCCGGGACTCTAGCAATCAGCCCCAGCATTTT. This encodes CASSRDSSNQPQHF.

The rearrangement uses TRBV29-1 and TRBJ1-4; the match to TRBD1 covers 8 bases. The CDR3 runs to 12 residues. After removal of 2 bases from V and 10 bases from J, the junction contained 3 bases not matched to a gene. Germline CDR1 and CDR2: SQVTM and ANQGSEA. The CDR3 sequence: CSVESDRGKLFF. CDR3 in DNA: TGCAGCGTTGAATCCGACAGGGGAAAACTGTTTTTT.

The rearrangement uses TRBV27 and TRBJ2-5; 10 nucleotides line up with TRBD1. The V gene's germline CDR1 is MNHEY and CDR2 SMNVEV (reference sequence). This CDR3 is built from 14 residues. J lost 6 bases, V lost 3 bases, and 4 bases had no gene match. CDR3 nucleotides: TGTGCCAGCAGTTTGACAGGGGGCTCGAAGACCCAGTACTTC. Translation gives CASSLTGGSKTQYF.

V usage is TRBV7-3 and J usage is TRBJ2-7; the D is unclear. The V end lost 2 bases, the J end lost 2 bases, and 13 bases lay between the germline ends. In germline, CDR1 is SGHTA, CDR2 FQGTGA. The CDR3 has 15 residues. The CDR3 here is CASSLLADQAYEQYF. The CDR3 DNA is TGTGCCAGCAGCTTACTGGCAGACCAAGCCTACGAGCAGTACTTC.

The chain couples TRBV7-2 to TRBJ1-1; D is unclear. In germline, CDR1 is SGHTA, CDR2 FQGNSA. The CDR3 sequence is 13 residues long. Trimming shortened V by 1 base and J by 6 bases, and 9 bases separated the two germline ends. DNA of the CDR3: TGTGCCAGCAGCTTAGTGGTGGCAGCTGAAGCTTTCTTT. It encodes CASSLVVAAEAFF.

V and J are TRBV12-3 or TRBV12-4 and TRBJ1-1, with 7 nucleotides matching TRBD1. Trimming cost V 6 bases and J 7 bases; bases outside gene matches: 8. The CDR3 length is 13 residues. CDR3 coding DNA: TGTGCCAGCAGGTATACAGGGGTGGATGAAGCTTTCTTT. It encodes CASRYTGVDEAFF.

The chain recombines TRBV9 with TRBJ2-2; D call uncertain. Germline lookup yields CDR1 SGDLS and CDR2 YYNGEE. Trimming pared 0 bases from V and 7 bases from J, leaving 16 bases between. This CDR3 has 16 residues. The CDR3: CASSVARSTLYGELFF. CDR3 DNA: TGTGCCAGCAGCGTAGCTAGGTCCACTCTGTACGGGGAGCTGTTTTTT.

The gene calls are TRBV5-4 and TRBJ2-7; 8 bases match TRBD2. This CDR3 is 15 amino acids long. CDR1 and CDR2 (germline): SGHNT, YYREEE (reference sequence). V lost 2 bases to trimming and J lost 6 bases; unmatched junction nucleotides: 10. CDR3 region: CASSLDGGEVGEQYF. The CDR3 bases are TGTGCCAGCAGCTTAGACGGGGGGGAGGTGGGCGAGCAGTACTTC.

The chain combines TRBV20-1 with TRBJ1-4; no reliable D call. Looked up from germline, CDR1 is DFQATT and CDR2 is SNEGSKA (reference sequence). The CDR3 is made up of 13 amino acids. Between the trimmed V and J ends, which lost 4 bases and 6 bases, there was a span of 12 bases. CDR3 nucleotide sequence: TGCAGTGCTACGTATGGGGTCCATGAAAAACTGTTTTTT. The encoded protein is CSATYGVHEKLFF.

In its sample, this clonotype was seen once. The rearrangement links TRBV20-1 to TRBJ2-3, with 8 nucleotides matching TRBD2. Germline assignment: CDR1 DFQATT and CDR2 SNEGSKA (reference sequence). J gave up 3 bases and V 5 bases, and 4 bases lay outside the gene matches. The CDR3 is 13 residues long. The CDR3: CSALSGDTDTQYF. DNA of the CDR3: TGCAGTGCTCTTAGCGGGGATACAGATACGCAGTATTTT.

This clonotype appeared once. The chain links TRBV9 to TRBJ2-2, with unresolved D. The CDR3 length is 14 residues. Germline V gene lookup returns CDR1 SGDLS and CDR2 YYNGEE. Between the trimmed V and J ends, which lost 0 bases and 4 bases, there was a span of 7 bases. The CDR3 DNA follows: TGTGCCAGCAGCGTAGAGGTCTCCACCGGGGAGCTGTTTTTT. Amino acid sequence: CASSVEVSTGELFF.

This rearrangement joins TRBV5-1 to TRBJ1-4, with TRBD1 identical over 8 bases. There are 15 residues in the CDR3. V lost 9 bases to trimming and J lost 2 bases; unmatched junction nucleotides: 9. Germline CDR1 SGHRS, CDR2 YFSETQ. The CDR3 nucleotides read TGCGCCACCTCAGGCCAGGGGGCGACTAATGAAAAACTGTTTTTT. Translating it yields CATSGQGATNEKLFF.

The CDR3 bases are TGTGCCAGCAGCGCTACTAGCGGGGTTCTAGAGACCCAGTACTTC. It is translated as CASSATSGVLETQYF. The V and J genes are TRBV9 and TRBJ2-5, with 10 bases aligning to TRBD2. In germline, CDR1 is SGDLS, CDR2 YYNGEE. This CDR3 has 15 residues. J lost 4 bases, V lost 3 bases, and 6 bases had no gene match.

The chain is built from TRBV7-7 and TRBJ2-7; TRBD1 matches 9 bases. Losses at the gene ends were 5 bases for V and 4 bases for J; bases not matched to a gene: 6. The CDR3 contains 14 residues. CDR1 is SSHAT and CDR2 is FNYEAQ in the germline V gene (reference sequence). The chain's CDR3 is CASSRGTGLYEQYF. The CDR3 DNA follows: TGTGCCAGCAGCCGAGGGACAGGGCTATACGAGCAGTACTTC.

The chain recombines TRBV5-6 with TRBJ1-4; 8 bases are a match to TRBD1. The CDR3 sequence is 14 residues long. Germline V gives CDR1 SGHDT, CDR2 YYEEEE. The junction had 5 bases not matched to a gene; V was cut back by 3 bases and J by 7 bases. In DNA, the CDR3 is TGTGCCAGCAGCTCTCAGGGGGCGCGTGAAAAACTGTTTTTT. This translates into CASSSQGAREKLFF.

The gene calls are TRBV12-3 or TRBV12-4 and TRBJ2-7, with D possibly TRBD2 on 5 matching bases. Deletions cut 6 bases from V and 0 bases from J, with 15 bases between. The CDR3 is 15 amino acids. This CDR3 reads CASSYGLGSSYEQYF. The CDR3 region has the DNA TGTGCCAGCAGCTATGGACTGGGGAGCTCCTACGAGCAGTACTTC.

This clonotype was seen only once. The V gene is TRBV10-3, the J gene TRBJ2-7; 7 bases line up with TRBD1. Per the germline V gene, CDR1 is ENHRY and CDR2 is SYGVKD. The J segment lost 3 bases and the V segment lost 2 bases, leaving 1 base of the junction unmatched. The CDR3 covers 13 residues. The DNA for the CDR3 is TGTGCCATCAGTGAGAACAGGGGCTACGAGCAGTACTTC. This gives the protein CAISENRGYEQYF.

The rearrangement uses TRBV5-6 and TRBJ2-7, with D unresolved. The germline gives CDR1 SGHDT, CDR2 YYEEEE. The germline V and J ends were trimmed by 0 bases and 3 bases, with 10 bases remaining between them. This CDR3 is built from 14 residues. For the CDR3, the DNA is TGTGCCAGCAGCTTGGCACCGGAGAGCTACGAGCAGTACTTC. This codes for CASSLAPESYEQYF.

The chain recombines TRBV20-1 with TRBJ2-5; 7 nucleotides agree with TRBD1. CDR3 length: 14 amino acids. CDR1 is DFQATT, CDR2 SNEGSKA, per germline (reference sequence). The trim removed 3 bases at V and 3 bases at J, leaving 7 bases unmatched. The CDR3 nucleotides are TGCAGTGCTAGGGAGAGAACAGGGGAAGAGACCCAGTACTTC. It yields the protein CSARERTGEETQYF.

V gene TRBV6-6 combines with J gene TRBJ2-3; 8 bases match TRBD2. This CDR3 region has 15 residues. Per germline, CDR1 MNHNY and CDR2 SVGAGI (reference sequence). The J segment lost 1 base and the V segment lost 8 bases, leaving 8 bases of the junction unmatched. This CDR3 is CASQQTSGRTDTQYF. CDR3 DNA sequence: TGTGCCAGCCAGCAAACTAGCGGTCGCACAGATACGCAGTATTTT.

V usage is TRBV5-1 and J usage is TRBJ2-7; weak D call: TRBD1 (5 bases). The CDR3 runs to 14 residues. The germline V gene has CDR1 SGHRS and CDR2 YFSETQ. The V gene lost 0 bases and the J gene lost 6 bases, with 13 bases spanning the gap. CDR3 DNA sequence: TGCGCCAGCAGCTTGGACAGGTGGCCTGGCGAGCAGTACTTC. This translates into CASSLDRWPGEQYF. The full variable domain, its missing parts supplied by reference TRBV5-1 and TRBJ2-7, is KAGVTQTPRYLIKTRGQQVTLSCSPISGHRSVSWYQQTPGQGLQFLFEYFSETQRNKGNFPGRFSGRQFSNSRSEMNVSTLELGDSALYLCASSLDRWPGEQYFGPGTRLTVT.

This rearrangement joins TRBV5-1 to TRBJ2-7; TRBD1 matches at 7 bases. The CDR3 loop spans 16 amino acids. CDR1 SGHRS and CDR2 YFSETQ come from the germline V gene. With V trimmed by 4 bases and J by 4 bases, 14 bases remained unmatched. The CDR3 loop reads CASSRPGGLRKYEQYF. In DNA, the CDR3 is TGCGCCAGCAGCCGGCCAGGGGGTCTTCGGAAGTACGAGCAGTACTTC.

The rearrangement links TRBV28 to TRBJ2-3; 7 bases line up with TRBD2. CDR1 and CDR2 from the germline V gene are MDHEN and SYDVKM. Unmatched junction bases numbered 13, after V lost 5 bases and J lost 2 bases. The CDR3 spans 17 residues. DNA of the CDR3: TGTGCCAGCAGTACCCCCTTTGGACTAGTGTCCACAGATACGCAGTATTTT. It encodes CASSTPFGLVSTDTQYF.

This clonotype was seen a handful of times. CDR3 bases: TGTGCCAGTAGAATCCCGGGACAAAAAAACTATGGCTACACCTTC. As protein: CASRIPGQKNYGYTF. V is TRBV19 and J is TRBJ1-2; a possible D gene is TRBD1 (6 bases). The V gene lost 6 bases and the J gene lost 2 bases, with 16 bases spanning the gap. The CDR3 length is 15 residues. Germline CDR1 is LNHDA and CDR2 is SQIVND (reference sequence).

The CDR3 DNA is TGTGCCAGCAGCCCAGGGGCTCACGTGAACACTGAAGCTTTCTTT. This codes for CASSPGAHVNTEAFF. V and J are TRBV6-2 or TRBV6-3 and TRBJ1-1, with D possibly matching TRBD1 (6 bases). Germline lookup yields CDR1 MNHEY and CDR2 SVGEGT. This CDR3 is 15 amino acids long. The V gene lost 6 bases and the J gene lost 0 bases, with 14 bases spanning the gap.

The chain has TRBV18 and TRBJ1-3; weak D call: TRBD1 (5 bases). The CDR3 covers 17 residues. Germline V lookup: CDR1 KGHSH, CDR2 LQKENI. Trimming took 4 bases from V and 6 from J, leaving 22 bases between them. Here the CDR3 DNA reads TGTGCCAGCTCACACCAAGGGGAGTATTCAGTTGAAAACACCATATATTTT. Translating it yields CASSHQGEYSVENTIYF.

This sequence joins TRBV5-1 and TRBJ1-1; 7 bases are shared with TRBD1. The trim removed 4 bases at V and 10 bases at J, leaving 10 bases unmatched. The germline V gene encodes CDR1 SGHRS and CDR2 YFSETQ. The CDR3 is 13 residues long. The CDR3 DNA sequence: TGCGCCAGCAGCATAGACAGGGAGTGGACAGCTTTCTTT. Its translation is CASSIDREWTAFF.

The chain uses TRBV19 and TRBJ2-1; TRBD2 matches 14 bases. With 6 bases clipped from V and 4 bases from J, the junction kept 11 bases outside the gene matches. Germline V gene sequence: CDR1 LNHDA, CDR2 SQIVND (reference sequence). CDR3 length: 18 residues. In DNA form, the CDR3 reads TGTGCCAGTAGCCCCGGGACTAGCGGGGGTTACCGGTACAATGAGCAGTTCTTC. Protein: CASSPGTSGGYRYNEQFF.

J is TRBJ2-7 and V is TRBV5-6; D ambiguous. Germline CDR1 and CDR2: SGHDT and YYEEEE. The V and J ends lost 0 bases and 2 bases respectively, with 6 bases between them. This CDR3 region has 13 residues. CDR3 DNA sequence: TGTGCCAGCAGCTTGGAGGAGCCCTACGAGCAGTACTTC. This translates into CASSLEEPYEQYF.